This T cell receptor beta chain is drawn from a study of early T cells in non-severe SARS-CoV-2 infection. The germline V and J ends were trimmed by 5 bases and 3 bases, with 13 bases remaining between them. The CDR3 is made up of 14 amino acids. Germline values: CDR1 SGHAT, CDR2 FQNNGV. This clonotype was counted ten times or more. TCRdb reprocessed the 5' RACE reads with MiXCR, giving one entry per CDR3 protein. The repertoire consists of 30,000 to 40,000 distinct CDR3 sequences, with approximately 5.2% occurring once and the leading ten covering roughly 5.7%. The sequenced sample was whole blood. This sequence originates from an adult who was a healthcare worker with PCR-confirmed SARS-CoV-2 infection or an uninfected control (not recorded which). This rearrangement joins TRBV11-2 to TRBJ1-1, with D tentatively TRBD1 (5 bases). The CDR3: CASSPRWGDTEAFF. CDR3 in DNA: TGTGCCAGCAGCCCACGTTGGGGGGACACTGAAGCTTTCTTT.